The clone carrying this T cell receptor (beta chain) was counted many times. From the 5' RACE reads, TCRdb called clonotypes with MiXCR, one entry per CDR3 protein. The table has 250,000 to 400,000 distinct CDR3 sequences, 9.5% to 13% seen once. The length of the CDR3 is 11 residues. Trimming shortened V by 3 bases and J by 3 bases, and 4 bases separated the two germline ends. Germline loops: CDR1 DFQATT, CDR2 SNEGSKA (reference sequence). The data stem from a study of CD8 T cells in ankylosing spondylitis. The chain links TRBV20-1 to TRBJ2-3, with D unresolved. This TCR derives from a female donor with ankylosing spondylitis or in good health (not recorded which). The sequencing sample was made of blood, either unsorted or a sorted T cell fraction (not recorded which). The CDR3 protein is CSASLTDTQYF. The CDR3, as DNA: TGCAGTGCTAGCTTAACAGATACGCAGTATTTT.